This T cell receptor (beta chain) was sequenced for a study of technical replicates of blood from a handful of donors. This clone was recorded a few times. Profiling relied on immunoSEQ multiplex PCR, and the TCRdb table lists in-frame clones only, not all of them. The table records 55,000 to 75,000 clones, 75% to 95% of them present only once. The V end lost 6 bases, the J end lost 3 bases, and 8 bases lay between the germline ends. Germline CDR1 reads SNHLY; CDR2 reads FYNNEI. The CDR3 loop spans 13 amino acids. The chain combines TRBV2 with TRBJ2-2; D call uncertain. Sequencing was performed on PBMCs. The clonotype was recovered from a human donor in good health. Some clones in this sample may be carry-over from other donors' samples. CDR3 residues: CASSPGYTGELFF. Written as DNA, the CDR3 is TGTGCCAGCAGCCCCGGGTACACCGGGGAGCTGTTTTTT.